These 3 T cell receptor beta chains share one sample of origin, sequenced in a study of early stage breast cancer tumors. Only in-frame clones appear in the TCRdb table, and some are missing; sequencing was by immunoSEQ multiplex PCR. Of some 48,000 clones listed, approximately 83% are singletons. Sequenced: blood. The origin of the receptors is a person aged 45-60 years with breast cancer.

This chain connects TRBV7-9 to TRBJ2-3, with TRBD2 identical over 9 bases. Germline CDR1 is SEHNR and CDR2 is FQNEAQ (reference sequence). V trimming: 1 base; J trimming: 7 bases; junction bases outside the gene matches: 6. This CDR3 is 15 amino acids long. Here the CDR3 reads CASSLGGLATYTQYF. The CDR3 bases are TGTGCCAGCAGCTTAGGGGGACTAGCAACGTATACGCAGTATTTT.

The chain links TRBV5-1 to TRBJ2-3, with D perhaps TRBD2 (6 bases). The length of the CDR3 is 18 residues. The ends were cut back, 5 bases at V and 3 bases at J, with 25 bases in the middle. Looked up from germline, CDR1 is SGHRS and CDR2 is YFSETQ. In DNA form, the CDR3 reads TGCGCCAGCAGTTCCCCGGAACTAGCCCACCTTCGGACAGATACGCAGTATTTT. Amino acid sequence: CASSSPELAHLRTDTQYF.

This clone was observed once. CDR3 amino acids: CAISESGPTLEKLFF. As DNA, the CDR3 is TGTGCCATCAGTGAGTCGGGGCCTACCCTGGAAAAACTGTTTTTT. The gene calls are TRBV10-3 and TRBJ1-4; D might be TRBD1 (5 bases). V was shortened by 0 bases and J by 8 bases, with 13 bases between the two germline ends. Germline V gene sequence: CDR1 ENHRY, CDR2 SYGVKD. The CDR3 has 15 amino acids.